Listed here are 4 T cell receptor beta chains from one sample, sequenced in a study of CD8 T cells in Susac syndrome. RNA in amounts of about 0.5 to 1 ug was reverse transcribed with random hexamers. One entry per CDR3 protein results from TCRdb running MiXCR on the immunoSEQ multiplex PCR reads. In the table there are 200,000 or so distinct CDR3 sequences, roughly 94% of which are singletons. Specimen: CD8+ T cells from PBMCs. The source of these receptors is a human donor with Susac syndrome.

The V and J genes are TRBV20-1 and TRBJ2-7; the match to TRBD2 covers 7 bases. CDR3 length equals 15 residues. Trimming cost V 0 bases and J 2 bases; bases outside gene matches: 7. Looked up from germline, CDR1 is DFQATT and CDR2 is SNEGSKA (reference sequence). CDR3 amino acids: CSARDGAGETYEQYF. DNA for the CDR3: TGCAGTGCTAGAGATGGGGCGGGAGAGACCTACGAGCAGTACTTC.

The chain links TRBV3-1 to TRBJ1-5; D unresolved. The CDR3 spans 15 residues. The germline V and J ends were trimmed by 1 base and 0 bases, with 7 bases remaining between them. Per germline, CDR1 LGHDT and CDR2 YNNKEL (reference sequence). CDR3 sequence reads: CASSQGQDSNQPQHF. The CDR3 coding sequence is TGTGCCAGCAGCCAAGGGCAGGATAGCAATCAGCCCCAGCATTTT.

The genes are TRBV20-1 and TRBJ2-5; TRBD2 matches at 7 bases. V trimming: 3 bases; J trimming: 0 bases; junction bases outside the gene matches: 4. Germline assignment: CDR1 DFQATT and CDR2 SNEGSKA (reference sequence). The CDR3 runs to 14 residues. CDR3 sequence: CSARLRGYQETQYF. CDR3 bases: TGCAGTGCTAGGTTGCGGGGGTACCAAGAGACCCAGTACTTC.

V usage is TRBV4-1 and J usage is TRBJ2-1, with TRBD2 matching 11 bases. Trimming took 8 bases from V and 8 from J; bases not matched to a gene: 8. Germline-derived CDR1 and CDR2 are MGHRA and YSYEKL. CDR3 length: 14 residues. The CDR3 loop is CASSRTSGLDEQFF. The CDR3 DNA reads TGCGCCAGCTCCCGGACTAGCGGGCTAGATGAGCAGTTCTTC.